This T cell receptor beta chain was sequenced during a study of cytomegalovirus exposure and HLA in healthy donors. Whole-study results and caveats: Common viral pathogens seemed, in a later analysis, to connect with several of the most significant clusters. Indistinguishable V segments such as TRBV6-2 and TRBV6-3 were excluded. DRB1 had the most TCR associations and HLA-C the fewest, a later analysis found, with rates varying by HLA locus. For most TCR sequences rarity was the rule, although some public TCRs occurred in many donors.

Per the germline V gene, CDR1 is LGHNA and CDR2 is YNFKEQ. This CDR3 is 16 amino acids long. The V gene end was trimmed by 0 bases and the J gene end by 0 bases; junction bases not matched to a gene: 3. As for this clone: Its specificity is unknown.

Amplification used 60 Vbeta primers and 13 Jbeta primers. Assay used: immunoSEQ multiplex PCR; TCRdb lists only in-frame clones, some missing. This repertoire shows some 200,000 clones, approximately 80% found once; its top ten account for 1.4%. Sequenced input: PBMCs. The chain couples TRBV4-2 to TRBJ2-7; TRBD2 matches 9 bases. The sequence was collected from a girl aged 10 to 17 in good health and CMV-seronegative. The CDR3 coding sequence is TGTGCCAGCAGCCAAGACAGGACTAGCGTCTCCTACGAGCAGTACTTC. Translation: CASSQDRTSVSYEQYF.